The 5 T cell receptor beta chains below all came from one sample that was sequenced in a study of metastatic and nonmetastatic thyroid tumors. TCRdb re-called the PCR reads via MiXCR. Of tens of thousands of clones in the sample, roughly 18% were seen once. Thyroid surgery was performed in patients who had received no treatment beforehand. The specimen was adjacent normal tissue. These receptors were obtained from a male donor with papillary thyroid cancer or a benign thyroid nodule (not recorded which). Some clones in this sample may be carry-over from other donors' samples.

This clone was counted many times. Possible read error: a much larger clone is one base away. At the DNA level, this CDR3 is encoded by other sequences in the same sample as well. V and J are TRBV11-2 and TRBJ1-1; no firm D call. CDR1 is SGHAT, CDR2 FQNNGV, per germline. This CDR3 region has 13 residues. The CDR3 protein is CASSLDQDTEAFF. In DNA, the CDR3 is TGTGCCAGCAGCCTAGATCAGGACACTGAAGCTTTCTTT. The full variable domain, completed using reference TRBV11-2 and TRBJ1-1, is EAGVAQSPRYKIIEKRQSVAFWCNPISGHATLYWYQQILGQGPKLLIQFQNNGVVDDSQLPKDRFSAERLKGVDSTLKIQPAKLEDSAVYLCASSLDQDTEAFFGQGTRLTVV.

This clone was counted many times. The chain carries TRBV7-9 and TRBJ1-6, with a weak D call TRBD1 (6 bases). Germline assignment: CDR1 SEHNR and CDR2 FQNEAQ (reference sequence). CDR3 length: 12 amino acids. V was shortened by 10 bases and J by 12 bases, with 16 bases between the two germline ends. The CDR3 DNA sequence: TGTGCCACTCGGGACAACCGTGTACCCCTCCACTTT. Translated: CATRDNRVPLHF. The entire variable domain, with the rest obtained from reference TRBV7-9 and TRBJ1-6, is as follows: DTGVSQNPRHKITKRGQNVTFRCDPISEHNRLYWYRQTLGQGPEFLTYFQNEAQLEKSRLLSDRFSAERPKGSFSTLEIQRTEQGDSAMYLCATRDNRVPLHFGNGTRLTVT.

The rearrangement links TRBV20-1 to TRBJ2-7; D ambiguous. Germline lookup yields CDR1 DFQATT and CDR2 SNEGSKA (reference sequence). Trimming removed 1 base from V and 2 bases from J, with 21 bases in between. The CDR3 is 17 residues long. This chain's CDR3 is CSARGDFFQTTPYEQYF. CDR3 DNA: TGCAGTGCTAGAGGAGACTTTTTTCAGACGACCCCCTACGAGCAGTACTTC.

This clone was picked up many times. This sample also contains other DNA sequences that code for the same CDR3. The genes are TRBV9 and TRBJ2-2; D is undetermined. This CDR3 has 17 amino acids. Germline CDR1 and CDR2: SGDLS and YYNGEE. Trimming took 2 bases from V and 4 from J, leaving 18 bases between them. The CDR3 sequence is CASSVGSSPRTTGELFF. The CDR3, as DNA: TGTGCCAGCAGCGTTGGCTCCTCGCCCCGTACCACCGGGGAGCTGTTTTTT.

This clone was counted at least ten times. This sequence joins TRBV9 and TRBJ2-5; 13 bases align to TRBD2. CDR1 is SGDLS and CDR2 is YYNGEE in the germline V gene. With 3 bases clipped from V and 5 bases from J, the junction kept 4 bases outside the gene matches. This CDR3 is 15 amino acids long. As DNA, the CDR3 is TGTGCCAGCAGCGAAGGGACTAGCGGGATGGAGACCCAGTACTTC. Amino acids: CASSEGTSGMETQYF.